The rows below give T cell receptor beta chains drawn from one sample of a study of identical twins. TCRdb itself ran the 5' RACE reads through MiXCR, one entry per CDR3 protein. The sample includes about 490,000 distinct CDR3 sequences, 12% to 15% of them seen just once. The same data also contributed to another study, on yellow fever vaccine responses in identical twins.

Sequenced sample: CD4+ T cells sorted from blood. These receptors were taken from a woman between 18 and 30 years old in good health. The CDR3 runs from the conserved cysteine through the conserved F or W. Each record gives: CDR3 DNA, CDR3 protein, J gene, V gene, clone size, D gene. D genes are given only for firm matches. Clone size is not always given. Where it is, it says once, few, many or a class for expanded clones.

CDR3nt: TGCGCCAGCAGCTTGGGGGACGCGAGCTCCTATAATTCACCCCTCCACTTT
CDR3aa: CASSLGDASSYNSPLHF
j_gene: TRBJ1-6
v_gene: TRBV5-1
abundance: NA
d_gene: NA

CDR3nt: TGTGCCACCAGTCCACGGGGGGGACTAGCGAACACCTACGAGCAGTACTTC
CDR3aa: CATSPRGGLANTYEQYF
j_gene: TRBJ2-7
v_gene: TRBV24-1
abundance: few
d_gene: TRBD2

CDR3nt: TGTGCCAGCAGTACCGGGACAGGGAGGACCGGGGAGCTGTTTTTT
CDR3aa: CASSTGTGRTGELFF
j_gene: TRBJ2-2
v_gene: TRBV28
abundance: few
d_gene: TRBD1

CDR3nt: TGTGCCAGCAGCGTAGTTCCTAACACAGATACGCAGTATTTT
CDR3aa: CASSVVPNTDTQYF
j_gene: TRBJ2-3
v_gene: TRBV9
abundance: NA
d_gene: NA

CDR3nt: TGCAGTGCTAGAGATTTCTCAGGAGCGGGCACAGATACGCAGTATTTT
CDR3aa: CSARDFSGAGTDTQYF
j_gene: TRBJ2-3
v_gene: TRBV20-1
abundance: NA
d_gene: NA

CDR3nt: TGCGCCAGCAGCTTGGGGGGCCTCAATACCTACGAGCAGTACTTC
CDR3aa: CASSLGGLNTYEQYF
j_gene: TRBJ2-7
v_gene: TRBV5-1
abundance: once
d_gene: NA

CDR3nt: TGTGCCAGCAGCTTAGTCTGGACTAGCGGGAGCACAGATACGCAGTATTTT
CDR3aa: CASSLVWTSGSTDTQYF
j_gene: TRBJ2-3
v_gene: TRBV11-2
abundance: few
d_gene: TRBD2

CDR3nt: TGTGCCAGCAGTTTAGGCAATCGGGGCACAGATACGCAGTATTTT
CDR3aa: CASSLGNRGTDTQYF
j_gene: TRBJ2-3
v_gene: TRBV27
abundance: few
d_gene: NA

CDR3nt: TGCAGTGCTAGAAACCAGTTAGGGGAAAAACTGTTTTTT
CDR3aa: CSARNQLGEKLFF
j_gene: TRBJ1-4
v_gene: TRBV20-1
abundance: many
d_gene: NA

CDR3nt: TGTGCCAGCAGCCTCAGCGGGGGGGTCAAAAACATTCAGTACTTC
CDR3aa: CASSLSGGVKNIQYF
j_gene: TRBJ2-4
v_gene: TRBV28
abundance: few
d_gene: TRBD2

CDR3nt: TGCAGCGTTACCAACACGAACACTGAAGCTTTCTTT
CDR3aa: CSVTNTNTEAFF
j_gene: TRBJ1-1
v_gene: TRBV29-1
abundance: NA
d_gene: NA

CDR3nt: TGTGCCAGCAAGAACGGGGGCTCGGCAGATACGCAGTATTTT
CDR3aa: CASKNGGSADTQYF
j_gene: TRBJ2-3
v_gene: TRBV28
abundance: few
d_gene: NA

CDR3nt: TGCAGTGCTGGGGGCGGGGGGAAAGCTTCTAATGAGCAGTTCTTC
CDR3aa: CSAGGGGKASNEQFF
j_gene: TRBJ2-1
v_gene: TRBV20-1
abundance: few
d_gene: TRBD2

CDR3nt: TGCAGTGCTAGAGATCTGTGGAGCGGACCAGATACGCAGTATTTT
CDR3aa: CSARDLWSGPDTQYF
j_gene: TRBJ2-3
v_gene: TRBV20-1
abundance: NA
d_gene: NA

CDR3nt: TGTGCCAGCAGTTTAGGGGACACCTACGAGCAGTACTTC
CDR3aa: CASSLGDTYEQYF
j_gene: TRBJ2-7
v_gene: TRBV12-3/TRBV12-4
abundance: many
d_gene: NA

CDR3nt: TGCAGCGTGACGCCCGGGGGGGCCGGAGAGACCCAGTACTTC
CDR3aa: CSVTPGGAGETQYF
j_gene: TRBJ2-5
v_gene: TRBV29-1
abundance: NA
d_gene: TRBD2

CDR3nt: TGTGCCAGCAGCCAAGATGGTAGGGGCTTAGGCTACACCTTC
CDR3aa: CASSQDGRGLGYTF
j_gene: TRBJ1-2
v_gene: TRBV14
abundance: NA
d_gene: NA

CDR3nt: TGCGCCAGCAGCTGGGCGGGGGAGGGCCCGTACGAGCAGTACTTC
CDR3aa: CASSWAGEGPYEQYF
j_gene: TRBJ2-7
v_gene: TRBV5-1
abundance: NA
d_gene: TRBD2

CDR3nt: TGTGCCACCAGCAGAGGCGTGGAACCGGGACTAGCGGGAGTCGGGGCCTACAATGAGCAGTTCTTC
CDR3aa: CATSRGVEPGLAGVGAYNEQFF
j_gene: TRBJ2-1
v_gene: TRBV15
abundance: few
d_gene: TRBD2

CDR3nt: TGCGCCAGCAGCCTGCTGTTGGACGGAAAAAACACAGATACGCAGTATTTT
CDR3aa: CASSLLLDGKNTDTQYF
j_gene: TRBJ2-3
v_gene: TRBV5-1
abundance: NA
d_gene: NA

CDR3nt: TGTGCCAGCAGTGAAGCGCCACGGCAGCCCCAGCATTTT
CDR3aa: CASSEAPRQPQHF
j_gene: TRBJ1-5
v_gene: TRBV2
abundance: few
d_gene: NA

CDR3nt: TGTGCCATCAGTGAGTCGTTGGCGGCAGAAGAGACCCAGTACTTC
CDR3aa: CAISESLAAEETQYF
j_gene: TRBJ2-5
v_gene: TRBV10-3
abundance: few
d_gene: NA

CDR3nt: TGTGCCAGCACCGCACTGGGCAGGGGACAAGAGACCCAGTACTTC
CDR3aa: CASTALGRGQETQYF
j_gene: TRBJ2-5
v_gene: TRBV7-9
abundance: NA
d_gene: NA

CDR3nt: TGCAAATCAGGGGCGGGAGGGTCCATCCATGAGCAGTTCTTC
CDR3aa: CKSGAGGSIHEQFF
j_gene: TRBJ2-1
v_gene: TRBV2
abundance: few
d_gene: TRBD2

CDR3nt: TGTGCCAGCAGTTTTGGTAGCGGGAGCCACAATGAGCAGTTCTTC
CDR3aa: CASSFGSGSHNEQFF
j_gene: TRBJ2-1
v_gene: TRBV12-3/TRBV12-4
abundance: NA
d_gene: TRBD2

CDR3nt: TGTGCCAGCAGCCATAGGGGGACAGGGGGCGCTTTTTTGTACTTC
CDR3aa: CASSHRGTGGAFLYF
j_gene: TRBJ2-7
v_gene: TRBV7-8
abundance: NA
d_gene: TRBD1

CDR3nt: TGTGCCAGCAGTTACTCCCTGCTAGAGGGACTCTACGAGCAGTACTTC
CDR3aa: CASSYSLLEGLYEQYF
j_gene: TRBJ2-7
v_gene: TRBV6-5
abundance: many
d_gene: NA

CDR3nt: TGTGCCATTCAAATTAACCGGGACTACCACAATGAGCAGTTCTTC
CDR3aa: CAIQINRDYHNEQFF
j_gene: TRBJ2-1
v_gene: TRBV7-9
abundance: NA
d_gene: TRBD2

CDR3nt: TGTGCCAGCAGCTCACCAGTTGGGACAGGGAGCTACAATGAGCAGTTCTTC
CDR3aa: CASSSPVGTGSYNEQFF
j_gene: TRBJ2-1
v_gene: TRBV7-9
abundance: few
d_gene: TRBD1

CDR3nt: TGCAGCGTGGGGGAGGGGGCTGGGACAGATACGCAGTATTTT
CDR3aa: CSVGEGAGTDTQYF
j_gene: TRBJ2-3
v_gene: TRBV29-1
abundance: few
d_gene: NA

CDR3nt: TGTGCCAGCAGCCGACAGAGCACAGATACGCAGTATTTT
CDR3aa: CASSRQSTDTQYF
j_gene: TRBJ2-3
v_gene: TRBV12-3/TRBV12-4
abundance: few
d_gene: NA

CDR3nt: TGTGCCAGCAGCCAGCCGGGACAGGGAAGTGAAAAACTGTTTTTT
CDR3aa: CASSQPGQGSEKLFF
j_gene: TRBJ1-4
v_gene: TRBV4-2
abundance: many
d_gene: TRBD1

CDR3nt: TGTGCCAGCAGTTCATACTCACCGGGACTAGTAAGGTTCTTC
CDR3aa: CASSSYSPGLVRFF
j_gene: TRBJ2-1
v_gene: TRBV6-2/TRBV6-3
abundance: NA
d_gene: TRBD2